This TCR beta chain was identified during a study of identical twins. Study results and caveats: Sequences that were beta out-of-frame showed weaker excess twin sharing. Out-of-frame alpha sequences that twins shared showed excess low generation probability.

About this clonotype itself: The antigen is undetermined.

Trimming removed 0 bases from V and 0 bases from J, with 14 bases in between. The CDR3 has 17 residues. Germline V lookup: CDR1 MNHEY, CDR2 SVGAGI. TCRdb called the 5' RACE reads again in MiXCR, with one record for every CDR3 protein. The sample yields some 690,000 distinct CDR3 sequences, 21% seen once. The data also belong to a second study, concerning T cells expressing NK-cell markers.

The sequence derives from a woman under 30 in good health. The chain has TRBV6-5 and TRBJ1-2, with D tentatively TRBD1 (5 bases). The material sequenced was PBMCs. The CDR3 DNA reads TGTGCCAGCAGTTACTCGCCAGGGACCCTTCCTAACTATGGCTACACCTTC. It specifies CASSYSPGTLPNYGYTF.